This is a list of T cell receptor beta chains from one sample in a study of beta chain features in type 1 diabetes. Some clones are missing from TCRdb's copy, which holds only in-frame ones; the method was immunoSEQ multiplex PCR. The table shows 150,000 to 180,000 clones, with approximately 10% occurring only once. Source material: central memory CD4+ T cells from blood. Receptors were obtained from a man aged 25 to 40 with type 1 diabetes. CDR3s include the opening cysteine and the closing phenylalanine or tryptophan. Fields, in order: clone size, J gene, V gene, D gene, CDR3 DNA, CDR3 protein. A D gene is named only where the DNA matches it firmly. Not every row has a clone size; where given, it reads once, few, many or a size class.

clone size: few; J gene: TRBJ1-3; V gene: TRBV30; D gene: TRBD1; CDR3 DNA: TGTGCCTGGATGGACAGGGCTGGAAACACCATATATTTT; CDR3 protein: CAWMDRAGNTIYF
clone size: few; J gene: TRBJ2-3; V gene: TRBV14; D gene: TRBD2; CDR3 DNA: TGTGCCAGCAGCCGACTAGCGGGATCCTCTAGCACAGATACGCAGTATTTT; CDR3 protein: CASSRLAGSSSTDTQYF
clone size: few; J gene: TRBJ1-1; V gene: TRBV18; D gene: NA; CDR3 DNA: TGTGCCAGCTCGCAGGGCCTAGGGACTGAAGCTTTCTTT; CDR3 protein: CASSQGLGTEAFF
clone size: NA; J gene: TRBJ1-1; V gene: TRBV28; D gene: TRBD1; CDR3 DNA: TGTGCCAGCAGTTCCGGGACAGGGGGCGCTTTTGAAGGGAAAGCTTTCTTT; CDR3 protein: CASSSGTGGAFEGKAFF
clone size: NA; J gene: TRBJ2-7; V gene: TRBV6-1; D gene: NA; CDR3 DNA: TGTGCCAGCAGTGAAGCTCCGGGGGCCTACGAGCAGTACTTC; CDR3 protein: CASSEAPGAYEQYF
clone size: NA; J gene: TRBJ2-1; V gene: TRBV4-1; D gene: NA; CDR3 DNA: TGCGCCAGCAGCCAAGAGACACTAGGCGATGAGCAGTTCTTC; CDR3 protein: CASSQETLGDEQFF
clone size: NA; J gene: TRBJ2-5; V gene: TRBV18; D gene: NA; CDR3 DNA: TGTGCCAGCTCACCAGGCCGGAGCTGGGAGACCCAGTACTTC; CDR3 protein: CASSPGRSWETQYF
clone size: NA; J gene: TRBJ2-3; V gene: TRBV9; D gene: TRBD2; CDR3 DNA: TGTGCCAGCAGCGCATTCGGAGCGGGAGTGGCAGATACGCAGTATTTT; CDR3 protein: CASSAFGAGVADTQYF
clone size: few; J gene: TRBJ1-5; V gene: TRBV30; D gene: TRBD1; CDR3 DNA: TGTGCCTGGAGTAGTTTGACAGGGATCCAGCCCCAGCATTTT; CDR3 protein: CAWSSLTGIQPQHF
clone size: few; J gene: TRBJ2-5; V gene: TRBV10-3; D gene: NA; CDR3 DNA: TGTGCCATCAGTGAGGGAGCGGAGACCCAGTACTTC; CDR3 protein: CAISEGAETQYF
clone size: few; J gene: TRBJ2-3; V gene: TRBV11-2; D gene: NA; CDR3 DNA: TGTGCCAGCAGCCCGGGACTCACAGATACGCAGTATTTT; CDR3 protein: CASSPGLTDTQYF
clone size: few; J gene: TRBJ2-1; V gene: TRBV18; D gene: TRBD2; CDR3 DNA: TGTGCCAGCTCACCGCGGGAGGGCGCGTACAATGAGCAGTTCTTC; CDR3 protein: CASSPREGAYNEQFF
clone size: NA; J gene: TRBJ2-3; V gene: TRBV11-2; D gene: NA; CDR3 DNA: TGTGCCAGCAGCTTAGCGGGAGTATCAGATACGCAGTATTTT; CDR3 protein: CASSLAGVSDTQYF
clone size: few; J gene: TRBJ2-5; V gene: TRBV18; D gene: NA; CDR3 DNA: TGTGCCAGCTCACCAGCGGGGAGAGAGACCCAGTACTTC; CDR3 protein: CASSPAGRETQYF
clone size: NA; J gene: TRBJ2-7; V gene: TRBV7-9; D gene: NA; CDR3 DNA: TGTGCCAGCAGCTCTTTCGACGAGCAGTACTTC; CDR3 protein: CASSSFDEQYF
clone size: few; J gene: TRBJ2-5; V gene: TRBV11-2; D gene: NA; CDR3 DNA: TGTGCCAGCAGCTTAGCCGGCGGCGGAGAGACCCAGTACTTC; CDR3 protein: CASSLAGGGETQYF
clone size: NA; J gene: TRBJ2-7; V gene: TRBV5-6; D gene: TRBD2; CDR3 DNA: TGTGCCAGCAGCTTAAAAGGAAGCGGGAGCTCCCCCTACGAGCAGTACTTC; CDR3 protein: CASSLKGSGSSPYEQYF
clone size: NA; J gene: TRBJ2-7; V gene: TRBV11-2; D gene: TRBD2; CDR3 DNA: TGTGCCAGCAGCCCCGTTTCCCGGACTAGCGGGCTACCCTACGAGCAGTACTTC; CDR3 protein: CASSPVSRTSGLPYEQYF
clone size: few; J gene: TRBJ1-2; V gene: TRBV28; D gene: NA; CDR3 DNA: TGTGCCAGCAGCGGACACCACTATGGCTACACCTTC; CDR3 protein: CASSGHHYGYTF
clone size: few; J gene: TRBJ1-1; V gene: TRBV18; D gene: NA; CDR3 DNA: TGTGCCAGCTCCCAGGGGTACGGCACTGAAGCTTTCTTT; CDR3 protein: CASSQGYGTEAFF
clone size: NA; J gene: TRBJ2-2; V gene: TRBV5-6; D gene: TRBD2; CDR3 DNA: TGTGCCAGCAGGGCCTTGACTAGCGCGAACACCGGGGAGCTGTTTTTT; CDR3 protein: CASRALTSANTGELFF
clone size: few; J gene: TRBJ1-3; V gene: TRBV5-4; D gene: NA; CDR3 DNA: TGTGCCAGCAGCTTGAAAGTCAGGGGCTCTGGAAACACCATATATTTT; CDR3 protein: CASSLKVRGSGNTIYF
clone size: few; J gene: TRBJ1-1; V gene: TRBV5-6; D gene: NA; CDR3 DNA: TGTGCCAGCAGCTTGTATAAGAACACTGAAGCTTTCTTT; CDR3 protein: CASSLYKNTEAFF
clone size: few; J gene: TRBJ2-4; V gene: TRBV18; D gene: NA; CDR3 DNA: TGTGCCAGCTCATCCCCGGACAGAAAAAACATTCAGTACTTC; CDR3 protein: CASSSPDRKNIQYF
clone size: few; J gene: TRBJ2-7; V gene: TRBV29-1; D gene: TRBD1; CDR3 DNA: TGCAGCGGTGGACAGGGGGCCTACGAGCAGTACTTC; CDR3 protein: CSGGQGAYEQYF
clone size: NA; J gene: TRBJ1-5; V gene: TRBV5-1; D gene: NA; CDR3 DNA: TGCGCCAGCAGCCCGGAGCCTAGCAATCAGCCCCAGCATTTT; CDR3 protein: CASSPEPSNQPQHF